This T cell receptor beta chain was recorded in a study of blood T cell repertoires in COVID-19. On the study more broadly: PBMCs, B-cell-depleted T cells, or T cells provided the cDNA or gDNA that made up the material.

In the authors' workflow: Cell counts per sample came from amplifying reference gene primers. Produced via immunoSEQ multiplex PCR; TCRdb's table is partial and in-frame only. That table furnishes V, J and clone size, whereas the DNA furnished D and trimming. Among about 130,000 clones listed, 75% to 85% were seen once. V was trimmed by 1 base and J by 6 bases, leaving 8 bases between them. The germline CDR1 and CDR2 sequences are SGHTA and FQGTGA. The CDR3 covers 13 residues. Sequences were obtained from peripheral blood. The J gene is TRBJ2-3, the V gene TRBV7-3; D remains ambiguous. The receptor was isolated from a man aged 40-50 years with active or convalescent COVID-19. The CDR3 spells CASSLRRVDTQYF. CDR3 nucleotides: TGTGCCAGCAGCTTAAGGAGAGTCGATACGCAGTATTTT.